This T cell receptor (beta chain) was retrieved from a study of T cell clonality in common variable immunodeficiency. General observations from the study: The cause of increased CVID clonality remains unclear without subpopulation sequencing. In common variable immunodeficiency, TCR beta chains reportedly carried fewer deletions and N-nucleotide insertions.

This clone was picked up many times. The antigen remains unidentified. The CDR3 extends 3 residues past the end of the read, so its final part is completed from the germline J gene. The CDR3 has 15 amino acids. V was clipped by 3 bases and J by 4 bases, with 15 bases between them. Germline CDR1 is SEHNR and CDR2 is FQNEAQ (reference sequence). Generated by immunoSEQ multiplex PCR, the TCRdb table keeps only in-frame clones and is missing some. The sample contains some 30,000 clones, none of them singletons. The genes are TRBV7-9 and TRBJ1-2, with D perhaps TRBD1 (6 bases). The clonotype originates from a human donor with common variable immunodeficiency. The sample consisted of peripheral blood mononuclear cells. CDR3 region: CASSLGHSTIYGYTF. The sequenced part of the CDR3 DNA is TGTGCCAGCAGCTTGGGACACTCTACAATCTATGGC.